This T cell receptor beta chain was sequenced for a study of Graves' ophthalmopathy and Graves' hyperthyroidism. As the template, RNA transcripts were used to amplify TCR beta CDR3 regions. Second-round multiplex PCR followed a first-round RT-PCR using HTBI primers. TCRdb fed the multiplex PCR reads into MiXCR, producing one record per CDR3 protein. This repertoire shows 650,000 to 800,000 distinct CDR3 sequences, about 38% found once; its top ten account for about 3.3%. CDR1 is DFQATT, CDR2 SNEGSKA, per germline (reference sequence). Losses at the gene ends were 1 base for V and 3 bases for J; bases not matched to a gene: 2. The CDR3 consists of 15 residues. Every ophthalmopathy donor presented moderate-to-severe activity, CAS ≥3, NOSPECS ≥4 and duration under 3 months. Enrollment excluded any patients with other autoimmune diseases, uncontrolled infections, pregnancy or lactation. The PBMCs had their origin in more than 9.5 ml of fresh peripheral blood.

This clonotype was seen at least ten times. The rearrangement uses TRBV20-1 and TRBJ2-2; 10 bases map to TRBD1. The sequencing input was peripheral blood. The origin of this receptor is an adult man with Graves' ophthalmopathy. The CDR3 DNA sequence: TGCAGTGCTAGAGCCGGGACAGGGGACACCGGGGAGCTGTTTTTT. Amino acids: CSARAGTGDTGELFF.